What follows describes a single TCR beta chain. Data came from immunoSEQ multiplex PCR; TCRdb stores just in-frame clones and leaves some out. The sample records around 61,000 clones, 89% being singletons. These data are taken from a study of blood T cell repertoires in COVID-19. Germline CDR1 SGHAT, CDR2 FQDESV (reference sequence). The length of the CDR3 is 16 residues. Trimming took 4 bases from V and 0 from J; bases not matched to a gene: 9. The chain combines TRBV11-1 with TRBJ2-7; 7 nucleotides line up with TRBD1. This TCR came from a man aged 60 to 75 with acute or convalescent COVID-19. The sample was peripheral blood. As DNA, the CDR3 is TGTGCCAGCAGCTCAAACAGGGGATGGGGCTCCTACGAGCAGTACTTC. It encodes CASSSNRGWGSYEQYF.